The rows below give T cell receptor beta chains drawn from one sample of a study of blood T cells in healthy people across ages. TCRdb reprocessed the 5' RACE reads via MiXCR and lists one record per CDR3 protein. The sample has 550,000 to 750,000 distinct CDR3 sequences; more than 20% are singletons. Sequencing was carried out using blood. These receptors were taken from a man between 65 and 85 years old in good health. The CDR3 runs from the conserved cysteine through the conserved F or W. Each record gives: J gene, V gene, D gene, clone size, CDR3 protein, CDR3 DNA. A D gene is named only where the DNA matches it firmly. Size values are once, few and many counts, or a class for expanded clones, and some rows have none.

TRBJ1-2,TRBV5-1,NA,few,CASIPYGYTF,TGCGCCAGCATCCCCTATGGCTACACCTTC
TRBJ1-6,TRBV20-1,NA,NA,CSARGHLSSYNSPLHF,TGCAGTGCTAGGGGACACCTGAGCTCCTATAATTCACCCCTCCACTTT
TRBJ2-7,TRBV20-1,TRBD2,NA,CSARDGLAGVHEQYF,TGCAGTGCTAGAGATGGTCTAGCGGGAGTACACGAGCAGTACTTC
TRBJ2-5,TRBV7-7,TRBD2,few,CASSPVAGVQETQYF,TGTGCTAGCAGCCCGGTCGCGGGGGTCCAAGAGACCCAGTACTTC
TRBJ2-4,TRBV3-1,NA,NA,CASSPTAGPVAKNIQYF,TGTGCCAGCAGCCCCACCGCGGGCCCTGTAGCCAAAAACATTCAGTACTTC
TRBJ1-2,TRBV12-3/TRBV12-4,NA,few,CASSIDGYGYTF,TGTGCCAGCAGCATCGACGGCTATGGCTACACCTTC
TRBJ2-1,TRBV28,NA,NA,CASSHPAYNEQFF,TGTGCCAGCAGTCATCCAGCCTACAATGAGCAGTTCTTC
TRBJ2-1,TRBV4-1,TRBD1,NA,CASSQGRQGPYNEQFF,TGCGCCAGCAGCCAAGGCCGACAGGGCCCCTACAATGAGCAGTTCTTC
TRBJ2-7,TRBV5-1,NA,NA,CASSLMTAKVYEQYF,TGCGCCAGCAGCTTAATGACAGCGAAGGTCTACGAGCAGTACTTC
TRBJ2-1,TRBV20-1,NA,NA,CSARDLEGSSYNEQFF,TGCAGTGCTAGAGATCTTGAGGGGAGCTCCTACAATGAGCAGTTCTTC
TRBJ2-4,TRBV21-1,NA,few,CASSKVEARGIQYF,TGTGCCAGCAGCAAAGTGGAGGCACGGGGCATTCAGTACTTC
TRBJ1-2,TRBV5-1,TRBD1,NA,CASSTDRGWNGYTF,TGCGCCAGCAGCACGGACAGGGGGTGGAATGGCTACACCTTC
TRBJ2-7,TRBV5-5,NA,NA,CASSFQLGPYEQYF,TGTGCCAGCAGCTTTCAGTTGGGACCTTACGAGCAGTACTTC
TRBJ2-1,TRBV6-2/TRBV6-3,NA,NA,CASSYSRVRDTLGYNEQFF,TGTGCCAGCAGTTACTCGAGAGTTCGGGACACCCTAGGCTACAATGAGCAGTTCTTC
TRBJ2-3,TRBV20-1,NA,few,CSARREIRGTDTQYF,TGCAGTGCTAGACGGGAGATAAGGGGCACAGATACGCAGTATTTT
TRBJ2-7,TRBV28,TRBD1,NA,CASSLGGGQGYEQYF,TGTGCCAGCAGTTTGGGAGGGGGACAGGGTTACGAGCAGTACTTC
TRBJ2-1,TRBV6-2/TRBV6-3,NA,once,CASRRRVDNEQFF,TGTGCCAGCAGACGCCGGGTGGACAATGAGCAGTTCTTC
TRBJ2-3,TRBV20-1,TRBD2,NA,CSARTAGGAFFTDTQYF,TGCAGTGCTAGGACCGCGGGAGGGGCATTCTTCACAGATACGCAGTATTTT
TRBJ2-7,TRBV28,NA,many,CASSVTVEQYF,TGTGCCAGCAGTGTGACGGTCGAGCAGTACTTC
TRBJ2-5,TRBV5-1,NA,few,CASSLQITTQETQYF,TGCGCCAGCAGCTTACAGATAACTACCCAAGAGACCCAGTACTTC
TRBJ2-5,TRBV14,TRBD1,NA,CASSQKQGTLGYF,TGTGCCAGCAGCCAGAAACAGGGGACCCTTGGGTACTTC
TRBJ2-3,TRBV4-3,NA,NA,CASSQEGTSGRGNTQYF,TGCGCCAGTAGCCAAGAGGGGACCTCGGGAAGGGGGAATACGCAGTATTTT
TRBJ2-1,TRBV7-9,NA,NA,CASSPQSYEQFF,TGTGCCAGCAGCCCCCAAAGCTATGAGCAGTTCTTC
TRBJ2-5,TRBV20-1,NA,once,CSAPTPQKTQYF,TGCAGTGCCCCAACGCCCCAAAAGACCCAGTACTTC
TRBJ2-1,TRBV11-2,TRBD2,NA,CASSLSLSGRDYNEQFF,TGTGCCAGCAGCTTGTCCCTTAGCGGGAGAGACTACAATGAGCAGTTCTTC
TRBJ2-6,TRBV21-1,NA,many,CASSKEGTEVSSGANVLTF,TGTGCCAGCAGCAAAGAAGGGACAGAGGTTAGCTCTGGGGCCAACGTCCTGACTTTC